This T cell receptor (beta chain) came from a study of control samples from healthy donors and cancer patients. CDR3 length: 16 amino acids. From germline, CDR1 is KGHDR and CDR2 SFDVKD. The V gene end was trimmed by 3 bases and the J gene end by 2 bases; junction bases not matched to a gene: 4. This clone has just one count. Sequenced by immunoSEQ multiplex PCR; TCRdb stores in-frame clones only, minus some. The table includes approximately 100,000 clones, around 85% detected once. This sequence was found in a woman aged 40 to 49 in good health. Sequencing used blood. The rearrangement links TRBV24-1 to TRBJ2-3; TRBD2 agrees at 10 bases. The CDR3 sequence is CATSDRLAGDTDTQYF. In DNA form, the CDR3 reads TGTGCCACCAGTGATCGGCTAGCGGGGGACACAGATACGCAGTATTTT.